Below are 22 T cell receptor beta chains sequenced from a single sample in a study of T cell changes during pregnancy in multiple sclerosis (dated 2019 in TCRdb). Receptors were amplified or captured by the immunoSEQ multiplex PCR assay. The table comes from immuneACCESS by way of TCRdb, which keeps in-frame sequences with V and J called. Part of the clones is missing from these tables; in studies checked, under half for an unresolved V gene and the rest for unknown reasons. A total of roughly 30,000 clones appear in this sample, approximately 94% of them only once. The biggest ten clones account for around 0.42% of the sample. The specimen was CD4+ T cells from peripheral blood mononuclear cells, collected in the second trimester of pregnancy. The receptors stem from a female donor with multiple sclerosis, enrolled in a pregnancy study.

The chain's CDR3 is CASSRQGWTEAFF. The CDR3 nucleotides read TGTGCCAGCAGTCGGCAGGGGTGGACTGAAGCTTTCTTT. V usage is TRBV2 and J usage is TRBJ1-1, with D perhaps matching TRBD1 (6 bases). Trimming removed 5 bases at V and 5 bases at J, with 12 bases between. The CDR3 sequence is 13 residues long. Germline V lookup: CDR1 SNHLY, CDR2 FYNNEI.

CDR3 residues: CASSPSTGGGRGEAFF. In DNA form, the CDR3 reads TGTGCCAGCAGCCCAAGTACAGGGGGGGGGAGGGGTGAAGCTTTCTTT. This sequence joins TRBV7-6 and TRBJ1-1; 8 bases agree with TRBD1. The CDR3 length is 16 residues. In germline, CDR1 is SGHVS, CDR2 FNYEAQ. Germline trimming cut 5 bases from V and 7 bases from J; bases unmatched to any gene: 15. Complete variable domain (other parts from reference TRBV7-6 and TRBJ1-1): GAGVSQSPRYKVTKRGQDVALRCDPISGHVSLYWYRQALGQGPEFLTYFNYEAQQDKSGLPNDRFSAERPEGSISTLTIQRTEQRDSAMYRCASSPSTGGGRGEAFFGQGTRLTVV.

The J gene is TRBJ2-1, the V gene TRBV19; TRBD2 matches at 12 bases. Unmatched junction bases numbered 19, after V lost 7 bases and J lost 12 bases. Looked up from germline, CDR1 is LNHDA and CDR2 is SQIVND (reference sequence). The CDR3 is made up of 17 amino acids. The DNA of the CDR3 is TGTGCCAGTACCCTGGCACTAGCGGGAGGAAAAAAGGGGGGGCAGTTCTTC. Protein product: CASTLALAGGKKGGQFF.

This chain uses TRBV27 with TRBJ2-3; TRBD1 matches 7 bases. Losses at the gene ends were 5 bases for V and 1 base for J; bases not matched to a gene: 9. The CDR3 is 16 residues long. Germline V CDR1 and CDR2: MNHEY, SMNVEV (reference sequence). The CDR3 DNA sequence: TGTGCCAGCAGTCCCTGGGCAGGGGGAGGCACAGATACGCAGTATTTT. This gives the protein CASSPWAGGGTDTQYF.

The chain uses TRBV18 and TRBJ2-3; TRBD2 agrees at 9 bases. Germline V lookup: CDR1 KGHSH, CDR2 LQKENI. The CDR3 length is 17 residues. J gave up 0 bases and V 6 bases, and 10 bases lay outside the gene matches. In DNA form, the CDR3 reads TGTGCCAGCTCCCGGAGACTAGCGGCAGCTAGCACAGATACGCAGTATTTT. Translating gives CASSRRLAAASTDTQYF. Together with reference TRBV18 and TRBJ2-3, the CDR3 gives the full variable domain: NAGVMQNPRHLVRRRGQEARLRCSPMKGHSHVYWYRQLPEEGLKFMVYLQKENIIDESGMPKERFSAEFPKEGPSILRIQQVVRGDSAAYFCASSRRLAAASTDTQYFGPGTRLTVL.

J is TRBJ1-4 and V is TRBV28; TRBD1 is a possible D gene (6 bases). Germline V lookup: CDR1 MDHEN, CDR2 SYDVKM. V was pared by 8 bases and J by 2 bases, with 12 bases between. The CDR3 is made up of 14 amino acids. CDR3 region: CASASGGTNEKLFF. The DNA of the CDR3 is TGTGCCAGCGCCTCGGGGGGCACTAATGAAAAACTGTTTTTT. Full variable domain (rest looked up from reference TRBV28 and TRBJ1-4): DVKVTQSSRYLVKRTGEKVFLECVQDMDHENMFWYRQDPGLGLRLIYFSYDVKMKEKGDIPEGYSVSREKKERFSLILESASTNQTSMYLCASASGGTNEKLFFGSGTQLSVL.

Only one count was recorded for this clone. The chain links TRBV6-5 to TRBJ2-1; 8 bases agree with TRBD2. The CDR3 sequence is 16 residues long. CDR1 is MNHEY and CDR2 is SVGAGI in the germline V gene. V dropped 0 bases and J dropped 8; count of bases not matched to a gene: 9. Here the CDR3 reads CASSYSTGLGVDEQFF. The CDR3, as DNA: TGTGCCAGCAGTTACTCGACGGGACTAGGGGTCGATGAGCAGTTCTTC.

The V gene is TRBV5-1, the J gene TRBJ2-1, with 13 bases aligning to TRBD2. Germline CDR1 SGHRS, CDR2 YFSETQ. The CDR3 sequence is 15 residues long. J was trimmed by 7 bases and V by 3 bases; bases with no gene match: 4. CDR3 sequence: CASSYGLAGENEQFF. CDR3 DNA: TGCGCCAGCAGCTACGGACTAGCGGGAGAGAATGAGCAGTTCTTC.

J is TRBJ1-1 and V is TRBV19; D is unresolved. The CDR3 sequence is 14 residues long. Germline lookup yields CDR1 LNHDA and CDR2 SQIVND (reference sequence). Trimming cost V 3 bases and J 5 bases, with 13 bases left between them. The CDR3 protein is CASSISLVTTEAFF. CDR3 coding DNA: TGTGCCAGTAGTATTAGCTTGGTTACTACTGAAGCTTTCTTT.

This clone appeared once. The rearrangement uses TRBV11-2 and TRBJ1-1; possible D gene TRBD1, 5 bases. There are 14 residues in the CDR3. Deletions cut 3 bases from V and 0 bases from J, with 8 bases between. Germline V gene data show CDR1 as SGHAT and CDR2 as FQNNGV. The CDR3 here is CASSFRQLNTEAFF. CDR3 sequence (DNA): TGTGCCAGCAGCTTCCGACAGCTGAACACTGAAGCTTTCTTT.

The chain combines TRBV10-3 with TRBJ2-1; TRBD2 aligns across 10 bases. CDR3 size: 19 residues. CDR1 and CDR2 from the germline V gene are ENHRY and SYGVKD. The V and J ends lost 4 bases and 4 bases, in that order; junction bases with no gene match: 16. The CDR3 coding sequence is TGTGCCATCAGTGTAGGACTAGCGGACCCTCGGAATTATTACAATGAGCAGTTCTTC. Protein sequence: CAISVGLADPRNYYNEQFF.

V is TRBV4-3 and J is TRBJ2-1; D perhaps matches TRBD2 (6 bases). The CDR3 length is 16 residues. The germline V and J ends were trimmed by 4 bases and 7 bases, with 20 bases remaining between them. CDR1 and CDR2 from the germline V gene are LGHNA and YSLEER. CDR3 region: CASSLKIRQAGNEQFF. In DNA form, the CDR3 reads TGCGCCAGCAGCCTTAAAATACGTCAGGCGGGGAATGAGCAGTTCTTC.

The J gene is TRBJ1-4, the V gene TRBV6-1, with 9 bases identical to TRBD1. The CDR3 length is 15 residues. Germline V gene sequence: CDR1 MNHNS, CDR2 SASEGT. Trimming took 7 bases from V and 0 from J; bases not matched to a gene: 3. CDR3 protein: CASIGTGTTNEKLFF. CDR3 sequence (DNA): TGTGCCAGCATTGGGACAGGGACAACTAATGAAAAACTGTTTTTT.

The V gene is TRBV5-6, the J gene TRBJ1-1; 8 bases are a match to TRBD1. V lost 4 bases, J lost 4 bases, and 9 bases stayed unmatched. The CDR3 loop spans 15 amino acids. Germline V lookup: CDR1 SGHDT, CDR2 YYEEEE. CDR3 sequence: CASSPPRGLGTEAFF. In DNA form, the CDR3 reads TGTGCCAGCAGCCCGCCCAGGGGGCTGGGCACTGAAGCTTTCTTT.

The rearrangement joins TRBV2 to TRBJ1-2; D remains ambiguous. The CDR3 consists of 13 residues. Germline V lookup: CDR1 SNHLY, CDR2 FYNNEI. With 4 bases removed from V and 6 bases from J, the gap between germline ends came to 12 bases. The CDR3 DNA reads as TGTGCCAGCAGTGGTCGGCAGGTACATGGCTACACCTTC. Protein sequence: CASSGRQVHGYTF.

The chain recombines TRBV28 with TRBJ1-4, with 8 positions matching TRBD1. The CDR3 contains 13 residues. The germline V gene has CDR1 MDHEN and CDR2 SYDVKM. The V and J ends lost 5 bases and 8 bases, in that order; junction bases with no gene match: 4. The CDR3 is CASSTGGPEKLFF. The CDR3 nucleotides are TGTGCCAGCAGTACAGGGGGACCGGAAAAACTGTTTTTT.

The chain employs TRBV27 and TRBJ1-4; 7 bases match TRBD1. This CDR3 spans 15 amino acids. V gave up 6 bases and J gave up 6 bases; unmatched junction bases: 10. The germline V gene has CDR1 MNHEY and CDR2 SMNVEV (reference sequence). The CDR3 loop reads CASRTRATGYEKLFF. The CDR3, as DNA: TGTGCCAGCAGGACGCGCGCGACAGGGTATGAAAAACTGTTTTTT.

The rearrangement joins TRBV5-1 to TRBJ1-2; the D gene is possibly TRBD1 (5 bases). From germline, CDR1 is SGHRS and CDR2 YFSETQ. V lost 0 bases, J lost 4 bases, and 10 bases lay in between. The CDR3 consists of 14 residues. CDR3 amino acids: CASSLVAGTYGYTF. The DNA of the CDR3 is TGCGCCAGCAGCTTGGTAGCGGGGACCTATGGCTACACCTTC.

The chain uses TRBV10-3 and TRBJ2-1; the D is unclear. Germline loops: CDR1 ENHRY, CDR2 SYGVKD. This CDR3 is 12 amino acids long. V lost 11 bases and J lost 9, with 17 bases in between. CDR3 loop: CAGRGEQGEQFF. CDR3 coding DNA: TGTGCCGGCAGAGGTGAGCAAGGTGAGCAGTTCTTC.

V is TRBV2 and J is TRBJ2-1; D is possibly TRBD1 (6 bases). From germline, CDR1 is SNHLY and CDR2 FYNNEI. The CDR3 has 13 residues. V was clipped by 3 bases and J by 7 bases, with 10 bases between them. This chain's CDR3 is CASSDPQGNEQFF. CDR3 DNA: TGTGCCAGCAGTGACCCCCAGGGGAATGAGCAGTTCTTC. The variable domain in full, with the rest retrieved from reference TRBV2 and TRBJ2-1, is EPEVTQTPSHQVTQMGQEVILRCVPISNHLYFYWYRQILGQKVEFLVSFYNNEISEKSEIFDDQFSVERPDGSNFTLKIRSTKLEDSAMYFCASSDPQGNEQFFGPGTRLTVL.

This clone showed up just once. The genes are TRBV6-1 and TRBJ2-5; possible D gene TRBD1, 8 bases. Trimming left V 8 bases short and J 1 base short, with 17 bases between. Germline CDR1 is MNHNS and CDR2 is SASEGT. This CDR3 is built from 15 residues. CDR3 sequence reads: CASGQQGGGQETQYF. The CDR3 coding sequence is TGTGCCAGCGGCCAACAGGGGGGGGGCCAAGAGACCCAGTACTTC.

The rearrangement links TRBV5-1 to TRBJ2-1, with TRBD2 matching 12 bases. The germline CDR1 and CDR2 sequences are SGHRS and YFSETQ. CDR3 size: 18 residues. V dropped 4 bases and J dropped 10; count of bases not matched to a gene: 18. The CDR3 coding sequence is TGCGCCAGCAGCGCGGCGACGACTAGCGGGAGATCGCCCCACGAGCAGTTCTTC. This sequence encodes CASSAATTSGRSPHEQFF.